This TCR beta chain came from a study of cytomegalovirus exposure and HLA in healthy donors. Study-level findings and limits: A link between a missense DCLRE1C variant and TCR beta V- and J-gene trimming emerged from a later analysis.

Trimming took 5 bases from V and 2 from J, leaving 13 bases between them. The CDR3 runs to 15 residues. CDR1 and CDR2 (germline): MNHEY, SVGAGI. The PCR had 60 Vbeta and 13 Jbeta primers. Clones were sequenced by immunoSEQ multiplex PCR, and TCRdb holds only the in-frame ones, with some missing. This table has about 130,000 clones, about 73% appearing once. On this clone: Its antigen is still unknown.

Sequencing was performed on PBMCs. The chain links TRBV6-5 to TRBJ1-3, with D unresolved. The sequence came from a woman aged 45-60 years in good health and CMV-seropositive. The CDR3 is CASSTSGGPGNTIYF. CDR3 bases: TGTGCCAGCAGTACATCCGGAGGCCCTGGAAACACCATATATTTT.